The rows below give T cell receptor beta chains drawn from one sample of a study of cytomegalovirus exposure and HLA in healthy donors. Clones were read by immunoSEQ multiplex PCR, and TCRdb kept only the in-frame ones, dropping some. This sample has around 200,000 clones, with around four fifths found just once. Sequences were obtained from PBMCs. The receptors stem from a woman younger than 35 in good health and CMV-seronegative. Both conserved end residues are part of each CDR3. Each record gives: J gene, clone size, D gene, V gene, CDR3 protein, CDR3 DNA. The D gene is left open where the match is weak. The size of a clone is reported for some rows only, either as once, few or many, or as a class for expanded clones.

TRBJ2-1 - - TRBV7-9 CASSLSSGLIEQFF TGTGCCAGCAGCTTATCATCAGGGTTGATTGAGCAGTTCTTC
TRBJ1-2 - TRBD1 TRBV9 CASSEWDRTYGYTF TGTGCCAGCAGCGAATGGGACAGGACCTATGGCTACACCTTC
TRBJ2-2 - - TRBV5-1 CASSPWVASANTGELFF TGCGCCAGCAGCCCTTGGGTGGCTAGCGCGAACACCGGGGAGCTGTTTTTT
TRBJ2-5 - TRBD1 TRBV18 CASSRTGPQETQYF TGTGCCAGCTCACGGACAGGACCTCAGGAGACCCAGTACTTC
TRBJ2-3 - TRBD2 TRBV19 CASGWTSGTADTQYF TGTGCCAGTGGTTGGACTAGCGGGACCGCAGATACGCAGTATTTT
TRBJ2-1 - TRBD2 TRBV27 CASRLAGTLNNEQFF TGTGCCAGCAGGTTAGCGGGAACGCTTAACAATGAGCAGTTCTTC
TRBJ2-7 once TRBD1 TRBV27 CASSSDRESRPYEQYF TGTGCCAGCAGTTCGGACAGGGAAAGTAGACCCTACGAGCAGTACTTC
TRBJ2-7 - TRBD1 TRBV27 CASSTGVPYEQYF TGTGCCAGCAGCACAGGGGTCCCCTACGAGCAGTACTTC
TRBJ2-3 - TRBD1 TRBV6-1 CASSVRDRSTDTQYF TGTGCCAGCAGCGTTCGGGACAGAAGCACAGATACGCAGTATTTT
TRBJ2-2 - TRBD2 TRBV7-3 CASSLSLVLAGGTGELFF TGTGCCAGCAGCTTATCATTGGTCCTAGCGGGAGGAACCGGGGAGCTGTTTTTT
TRBJ1-5 - - TRBV28 CATSVRRSNQPQHF TGTGCCACCTCGGTCCGCCGGAGCAATCAGCCCCAGCATTTT
TRBJ2-1 - TRBD2 TRBV5-1 CASSLVSGTSTGEQFF TGCGCCAGCAGCTTGGTTTCAGGGACTAGTACTGGTGAGCAGTTCTTC
TRBJ2-7 - TRBD1 TRBV19 CASSIGTGGGRPTYEQYF TGTGCCAGTAGTATAGGGACAGGGGGGGGACGGCCAACCTACGAGCAGTACTTC
TRBJ2-3 - TRBD1 TRBV9 CASSSGTVPLIDTQYF TGTGCCAGCAGCTCAGGGACAGTCCCCCTTATAGATACGCAGTATTTT
TRBJ2-7 - TRBD2 TRBV29-1 CSVGGGGYEQYF TGCAGCGTTGGCGGGGGGGGCTACGAGCAGTACTTC
TRBJ2-7 - - TRBV27 CASSLSRPYEQYF TGTGCCAGCAGTTTGTCCAGGCCCTACGAGCAGTACTTC
TRBJ2-1 - TRBD2 TRBV29-1 CSAKASGREEQFF TGCAGCGCCAAGGCTAGCGGGAGAGAGGAGCAGTTCTTC
TRBJ1-1 - - TRBV5-6 CASSLELGTTTEAFF TGTGCCAGCAGCTTGGAATTGGGGACAACCACTGAAGCTTTCTTT
TRBJ2-7 - - TRBV13 CASSPLGGGPNEQYF TGTGCCAGCAGCCCACTTGGGGGGGGCCCAAACGAGCAGTACTTC
TRBJ2-7 - TRBD1 TRBV11-2 CASSLPNVTGVNAYEQYF TGTGCCAGCAGCTTACCTAATGTGACAGGGGTAAATGCCTACGAGCAGTACTTC
TRBJ2-5 - TRBD2 TRBV7-8 CASSETSGGARETQYF TGTGCCAGCAGCGAGACTAGCGGGGGGGCCAGAGAGACCCAGTACTTC
TRBJ1-2 - - TRBV7-9 CASSFGEGYGYTF TGTGCCAGCAGCTTCGGAGAGGGCTATGGCTACACCTTC
TRBJ1-6 - - TRBV5-1 CASSLLGAGNSPLHF TGCGCCAGCAGCTTGTTGGGGGCAGGTAATTCACCCCTCCACTTT
TRBJ2-1 - - TRBV25-1 CASSSGMQFF TGTGCCAGCAGTTCGGGGATGCAGTTCTTC
TRBJ1-3 - - TRBV7-2 CASSPGTNSGNTIYF TGTGCCAGCAGCCCTGGGACAAACTCTGGAAACACCATATATTTT
TRBJ2-3 - TRBD2 TRBV19 CASSSGGGLTDTQYF TGTGCCAGTAGTAGCGGGGGGGGCCTCACAGATACGCAGTATTTT
TRBJ1-3 - - TRBV12-5 CASGLGGLQGRNTIYF TGTGCTAGTGGTTTGGGGGGCTTGCAGGGCAGAAACACCATATATTTT
TRBJ1-5 few TRBD1 TRBV6-6 CASSRDSLNQPQHF TGTGCCAGCAGTCGGGACAGCTTAAATCAGCCCCAGCATTTT
TRBJ2-5 - TRBD1 TRBV27 CASSTKGAGREETQYF TGTGCCAGCAGTACCAAGGGGGCGGGCAGGGAAGAGACCCAGTACTTC
TRBJ1-2 - - TRBV27 CASSLSDSFYGYTF TGTGCCAGCAGTTTATCAGACAGCTTCTATGGCTACACCTTC
TRBJ1-2 - TRBD1 TRBV29-1 CSATWTGGKGYTF TGCAGCGCCACCTGGACAGGGGGCAAAGGCTACACCTTC
TRBJ1-2 few - TRBV7-9 CASSTQSMGYTF TGTGCCAGCAGTACACAGTCTATGGGCTACACCTTC
TRBJ2-7 - TRBD2 TRBV9 CASSPAGTSGQTQYF TGTGCCAGCAGCCCAGCGGGGACTAGCGGCCAGACGCAGTACTTC
TRBJ1-1 - - TRBV10-2 CASSKETPRGTEAFF TGCGCCAGCAGTAAAGAGACGCCCCGGGGGACTGAAGCTTTCTTT
TRBJ1-6 - TRBD1 TRBV11-2 CASSLGTGVPLHF TGTGCCAGCAGCTTGGGGACAGGGGTCCCCCTCCACTTT
TRBJ1-2 - - TRBV2 CASRVGGIRYGYTF TGTGCCAGCCGTGTCGGGGGAATTAGATATGGCTACACCTTC
TRBJ2-5 few - TRBV7-8 CASSLFREKTQYF TGTGCCAGCAGCCTATTTAGAGAGAAGACCCAGTACTTC
TRBJ2-4 few - TRBV7-2 CASSPDYLAKNIQYF TGTGCCAGCAGCCCAGACTATCTAGCCAAAAACATTCAGTACTTC
TRBJ2-7 once TRBD2 TRBV6-5 CASSRGGTYEQYF TGTGCCAGCAGTCGCGGGGGGACTTACGAGCAGTACTTC
TRBJ1-5 - - TRBV2 CASSEALRRRGNQPQHF TGTGCCAGCAGTGAAGCGCTTCGGAGGCGTGGCAATCAGCCCCAGCATTTT
TRBJ2-7 - - TRBV2 CASRQGVAYEQYF TGTGCCAGCAGGCAAGGGGTGGCCTACGAGCAGTACTTC
TRBJ1-5 - TRBD1 TRBV5-6 CASSLDRGLGNQPQHF TGTGCCAGCAGCTTGGACAGGGGGCTTGGCAATCAGCCCCAGCATTTT
TRBJ2-3 few TRBD2 TRBV13 CASSLSPKLAGVGLSTDTQYF TGTGCCAGCAGCTTATCCCCTAAGTTAGCGGGAGTGGGTCTTAGCACAGATACGCAGTATTTT
TRBJ2-3 once - TRBV7-8 CASSLSQVVADTQYF TGTGCCAGCAGCTTGAGCCAGGTGGTTGCAGATACGCAGTATTTT
TRBJ2-2 - TRBD1 TRBV7-9 CASSPRTGRNGTGELFF TGTGCCAGCAGCCCCAGGACAGGGAGAAATGGGACCGGGGAGCTGTTTTTT
TRBJ2-1 - - TRBV7-9 CASSSPTGYREQFF TGTGCCAGCAGCTCACCCACAGGGTATCGAGAGCAGTTCTTC
TRBJ1-2 - - TRBV18 CASSPPEATNYGYTF TGTGCCAGCTCACCACCGGAGGCGACGAACTATGGCTACACCTTC